These 23 T cell receptor delta chains originate from one sample sequenced in a study of gamma-delta T cells after stem cell transplantation. TCRdb reran clone calling via CATT on the RT-PCR reads. The data contain hundreds of delta-chain clones, about 16% of them singletons. Sequenced: gamma-delta T cells. The receptors shown here come from a human donor. It is not recorded whose cells these are; they may come from a transplant donor.

In this sample, this clone is medium-sized. V gene TRDV2 combines with J gene TRDJ1; 7 bases fit TRDD3. Germline values: CDR1 GEAIGNYY, CDR2 EKD. This CDR3 has 18 amino acids. With V trimmed by 1 base and J by 1 base, 14 bases remained unmatched. Here the CDR3 DNA reads TGTGCCTGTGACACTCTCCAGAGAGGGATACCTGGCACCGATAAACTCATCTTT. Its protein product is CACDTLQRGIPGTDKLIF.

Comments on this clone: Since a far larger clone is one base different, this is likely a read error. The chain links TRDV3 to TRDJ3, with 8 nucleotides matching TRDD3. Losses at the gene ends were 5 bases for V and 0 bases for J; bases not matched to a gene: 27. Germline CDR1 is TVYSNPD and CDR2 is GDNSRS (reference sequence). This CDR3 is 23 amino acids long. The CDR3 region is CALRDNLPYWGGIRSWDTRQMFF. The CDR3 DNA reads as TGTGCCCTCAGGGACAACCTACCTTACTGGGGGGGAATTCGCTCCTGGGACACCCGACAGATGTTTTTC.

Notes on this clone: With only one base between it and a far larger clone, this is likely a read error. V gene TRDV2 combines with J gene TRDJ1, with TRDD3 matching 10 bases. V lost 3 bases and J lost 0; bases outside the gene matches: 12. The CDR3 consists of 18 residues. The germline gives CDR1 GEAIGNYY, CDR2 EKD. CDR3 sequence: CACDLQGDTRGDTDKLIF. For the CDR3, the DNA is TGTGCCTGTGACCTACAGGGGGATACGCGAGGTGACACCGATAAACTCATCTTT.

Details on this clone: A far larger clone is only one base removed, so a read error is likely. The chain is built from TRDV2 and TRDJ1, with D perhaps TRDD3 (6 bases). CDR1 and CDR2 (germline): GEAIGNYY, EKD. The CDR3 runs 18 residues. In DNA, the CDR3 is TGTGCCTGTGACACCGTAGGTCCCACTGGGTCAAACACCGATAGACTCATCTTT. Residues: CACDTVGPTGSNTDRLIF.

On this clone itself: TCRdb shows a much larger clone's protein in place of this DNA's translation, and the two differ at residue 7, likely through a read error; the protein shown is translated from the DNA. The chain carries TRDV2 and TRDJ1; the D gene is possibly TRDD3 (6 bases). Germline V gives CDR1 GEAIGNYY, CDR2 EKD. This CDR3 is built from 16 residues. V gave up 5 bases and J gave up 3 bases, with 21 bases separating them. This CDR3 is CACVGLAGISSDKLIF. In DNA form, the CDR3 reads TGTGCCTGTGTGGGGCTGGCGGGGATCTCCTCCGATAAACTCATCTTT.

About this clone: This likely reflects a read error, since a far larger clone is one base away. This sequence joins TRDV2 and TRDJ1; D gene unclear. Looked up from germline, CDR1 is GEAIGNYY and CDR2 is EKD. The CDR3 consists of 18 residues. V lost 0 bases, J lost 0 bases, and 19 bases lay in between. CDR3 region: CACDTVGPTVSNTDKLIF. In DNA form, the CDR3 reads TGTGCCTGTGACACCGTAGGTCCCACTGTGTCAAACACCGATAAACTCATCTTT.

A note on this clone: This may come from a read error, since a much larger clone is one base off. This rearrangement joins TRDV2 to TRDJ1; TRDD3 matches 7 bases. This CDR3 spans 15 amino acids. Germline V gene sequence: CDR1 GEAIGNYY, CDR2 EKD. The CDR3 loop reads CARDTLGVNTDKLIF. The CDR3 DNA reads TGTGCCCGTGACACCCTGGGGGTTAACACCGATAAACTCATCTTT.

This clone was recorded a few times. One end of the junction varies from germline; a read error may be responsible. Different DNA sequences within this sample yield the same CDR3. The chain combines TRDV2 with TRDJ1, with D perhaps given as TRDD1 or TRDD3 (6 bases each). Germline V CDR1 and CDR2: GEAIGNYY, EKD. The CDR3 totals 21 residues. The chain's CDR3 is CACDTLFSNLGGNKWSDKLIF. CDR3 nucleotides: TGTGCCTGCGACACCCTCTTCTCCAACCTCGGGGGAAATAAGTGGAGCGATAAACTCATCTTT.

Points on this clone: Possible read error: a much larger clone is one base away. This specimen includes other DNA sequences encoding the same CDR3. CDR3 coding DNA: TGCGCCTGTGACTCTATACTGGGGGATACGCAGTCCTGGGACACCCGACAGATGTTTTTC. It encodes CACDSILGDTQSWDTRQMFF. This chain connects TRDV2 to TRDJ3, with 13 bases fitting TRDD3. The CDR3 runs to 20 residues. Looked up from germline, CDR1 is GEAIGNYY and CDR2 is EKD.

Only a few counts were recorded for this clone. A far larger clone is just one base off, so this is likely a read error. This sample also contains other DNA sequences that code for the same CDR3. This chain connects TRDV2 to TRDJ1; 7 bases line up with TRDD3. The CDR3 has 17 residues. Per germline, CDR1 GEAIGNYY and CDR2 EKD. V lost 0 bases and J lost 4; bases outside the gene matches: 13. This CDR3 is CACDTVLGRQQNDKLIF. The CDR3 region has the DNA TGTGCCTGTGACACCGTACTGGGGCGACAGCAAAACGATAAACTCATCTTT.

This clone was detected once. A read error is likely here: a far larger clone is one base away. Different DNA sequences within this sample yield the same CDR3. The DNA for the CDR3 is TGTGCCTGTGACCCTATTGGCGGTGGGGATAACCTAAGGCACACTGATAAACTCATCTTT. This gives the protein CACDPIGGGDNLRHTDKLIF. The rearrangement joins TRDV2 to TRDJ1, with 7 bases that match TRDD3. The germline V gene encodes CDR1 GEAIGNYY and CDR2 EKD. This CDR3 spans 20 amino acids.

A word on this clone: A much larger clonotype is one base distant, so this may be a read error. Additional DNA sequences in this sample encode the identical CDR3. This sequence joins TRDV2 and TRDJ3, with 13 bases matching TRDD3. The CDR3 loop spans 20 amino acids. Germline V CDR1 and CDR2: GEAIGNYY, EKD. In nucleotides, the CDR3 is TGCGCCTGTGACCTTACTGGGGGATACGCGGAGTCCTGGGACACCCGACAGATGTTTTTC. This sequence encodes CACDLTGGYAESWDTRQMFF.

In the case of this clone: A far larger clone is one base from this, pointing to a likely read error. The chain links TRDV2 to TRDJ1; a possible D gene is TRDD3 (5 bases). This CDR3 comprises 15 residues. Germline V gene data show CDR1 as GEAIGNYY and CDR2 as EKD. Here the CDR3 DNA reads TGTGCCTGTGACACCGTGGGGACCCTCACCGATAAACTCACCTTT. Amino acid sequence: CACDTVGTLTDKLTF.

This clone was seen a few times. It is likely a read error: a sequence one base away is far more abundant. Within the sample, other DNA sequences also encode this same CDR3. V and J are TRDV2 and TRDJ1; 9 bases align to TRDD3. The ends lost 3 bases at V and 0 bases at J; junction bases unmatched: 7. The CDR3 is made up of 16 amino acids. CDR1 GEAIGNYY and CDR2 EKD come from the germline V gene. CDR3: CACDQLGDTHTDKLIF. The CDR3 DNA follows: TGTGCCTGTGACCAACTGGGGGACACCCACACCGATAAACTCATCTTT.

This clone was found a few times. This likely traces to a read error, being one base from a far larger clone. Additional DNA sequences in this sample encode the identical CDR3. The chain combines TRDV2 with TRDJ2; 8 bases fit TRDD3. Germline CDR1 reads GEAIGNYY; CDR2 reads EKD. The CDR3 runs 16 residues. CDR3 nucleotides: TGTGCCTGTGACGACGTACTGGGGGGCCTGACAGCACAGCTCTTCTTT. Its translation is CACDDVLGGLTAQLFF.

In this sample, this clone is large (0.1 to 1%). The chain joins TRDV2 to TRDJ1, with 10 bases lining up with TRDD3. This CDR3 contains 19 residues. The germline V gene has CDR1 GEAIGNYY and CDR2 EKD. V gave up 0 bases and J gave up 1 base; unmatched junction bases: 13. CDR3 sequence: CACDTVRGIRDMSTDKLIF. The CDR3 DNA follows: TGTGCCTGTGACACCGTCCGGGGGATACGCGATATGTCCACCGATAAACTCATCTTT.

Turning to this clone: A far larger clone is only one base removed, so a read error is likely. This chain uses TRDV2 with TRDJ1; 7 positions match TRDD3. The CDR3 loop spans 17 amino acids. Looked up from germline, CDR1 is GEAIGNYY and CDR2 is EKD. Here the CDR3 reads CACGTVLGRQQNDKLIF. CDR3 in DNA: TGTGCCTGTGGCACCGTACTGGGGCGACAACAAAACGATAAACTCATCTTT.

This clone rates as large. V is TRDV2 and J is TRDJ1; possible D gene TRDD3, 6 bases. CDR1 is GEAIGNYY, CDR2 EKD, per germline. This CDR3 contains 16 residues. Trimming shortened V by 3 bases and J by 0 bases, and 16 bases separated the two germline ends. This CDR3 reads CACDPMGGPYTDKLIF. The CDR3 DNA sequence: TGTGCCTGTGACCCTATGGGGGGTCCGTACACCGATAAACTCATCTTT.

In its sample, this clone ranks as medium-sized. One junction end does not reproduce the germline sequence, and a read error may be involved. This chain joins TRDV2 and TRDJ1; 9 bases match TRDD3. This CDR3 is built from 20 residues. The germline gives CDR1 GEAIGNYY, CDR2 EKD. The CDR3 DNA is TGTGCCCGTGACCCCCTGAGGGGAAGGGGGATACCCTCGGACACCGATAAACTCATCTTT. It codes for CARDPLRGRGIPSDTDKLIF.

Only a few counts were recorded for this clone. One base separates it from a far larger clone, so it is likely a read error. This CDR3 is also generated by other DNA sequences in the sample. The CDR3 nucleotides read TGTGCCTGCGACACCGTGGGGGAAGGCGCCGATAAACTCATCTTT. Protein product: CACDTVGEGADKLIF. The chain couples TRDV2 to TRDJ1; TRDD3 aligns across 7 bases. There are 15 residues in the CDR3. The germline CDR1 and CDR2 sequences are GEAIGNYY and EKD.

This clone was seen a handful of times. A far larger clone is one base from this, pointing to a likely read error. The rearrangement joins TRDV2 to TRDJ1; D remains unclear. The CDR3 covers 15 residues. V was pared by 0 bases and J by 1 base, with 11 bases between. CDR1 and CDR2 (germline): GEAIGNYY, EKD. CDR3 DNA: TGTGCCTGTGACACCGTGGAGACCCTCACCGATAAACTCATCTTT. Translation gives CACDTVETLTDKLIF.

This clone has just a few counts. One base separates it from a far larger clone, so it is likely a read error. The same CDR3 is also encoded by other DNA sequences in this sample. The rearrangement links TRDV1 to TRDJ2; 8 bases are shared with TRDD2. CDR3 length: 24 amino acids. The trim removed 2 bases at V and 0 bases at J, leaving 26 bases unmatched. Germline CDR1 reads TSWWSYY; CDR2 reads QGS. The CDR3 loop reads CALGEGLSGRILPTYPALTAQLFF. DNA for the CDR3: TGTGCTCTTGGGGAAGGCTTGTCTGGTAGGATACTTCCTACCTACCCCGCTTTGACAGCACAACTCTTCTTT.

Concerning this clone itself: This DNA's translation and the protein TCRdb lists, from a much larger clone, do not match at residue 4, likely due to a read error; the protein shown is translated from the DNA. The rearrangement links TRDV2 to TRDJ3; 13 nucleotides line up with TRDD3. Trimming cost V 6 bases and J 0 bases; bases outside gene matches: 22. CDR1 and CDR2 (germline): GEAIGNYY, EKD. This CDR3 is 24 amino acids long. CDR3 in DNA: TGTGCCTGTAACCGTGTTCCGTACTGGGGGATACGGGAGGGCCGCTCCTGGGACACCCGACAGATGTTTTTC. Its translation is CACNRVPYWGIREGRSWDTRQMFF.